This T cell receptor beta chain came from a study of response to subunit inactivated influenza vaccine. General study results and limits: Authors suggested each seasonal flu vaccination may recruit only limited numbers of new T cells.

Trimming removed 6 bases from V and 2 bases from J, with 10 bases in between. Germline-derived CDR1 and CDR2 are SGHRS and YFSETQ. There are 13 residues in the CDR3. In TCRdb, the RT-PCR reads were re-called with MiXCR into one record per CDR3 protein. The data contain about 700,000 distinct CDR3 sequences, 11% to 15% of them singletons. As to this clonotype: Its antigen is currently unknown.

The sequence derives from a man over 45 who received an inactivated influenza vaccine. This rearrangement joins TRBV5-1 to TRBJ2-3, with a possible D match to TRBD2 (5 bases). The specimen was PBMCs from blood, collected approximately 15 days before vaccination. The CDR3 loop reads CASIDGLTDTQYF. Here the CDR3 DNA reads TGCGCCAGCATAGACGGACTCACAGATACGCAGTATTTT.